This passage covers 10 T cell receptor beta chains from one sample sequenced in a study of stem cell transplantation in POMP-related autoinflammatory disease. Study findings and constraints: In patients with PRAID, every analyzed T-cell subset tended to show lower diversity and higher clonality. Fewer unique TRB V-J gene pairings were identified in patients with PRAID.

These receptors have no known antigen. TCRdb's copy holds only in-frame clones and misses some; the assay was immunoSEQ multiplex PCR. The sample has about 10,000 clones, around 87% seen once. Sequencing used CD8+ T cells from PBMCs, obtained before stem cell transplantation. These receptors came from a human donor with POMP-related autoinflammation and immune dysregulation (PRAID).

This clone has a single count. V and J are TRBV2 and TRBJ1-1; weak D call: TRBD1 (6 bases). Per the germline V gene, CDR1 is SNHLY and CDR2 is FYNNEI. The CDR3 extends over 15 amino acids. V shed 7 bases and J shed 1 base, with 16 bases lying between them. The CDR3 region has the DNA TGTGCCAGCAACTTCCTGGGGGACAAGAACACTGAAGCTTTCTTT. Translated, it gives CASNFLGDKNTEAFF.

V and J are TRBV28 and TRBJ2-5; 9 nucleotides line up with TRBD2. The end of the DNA fits TRBJ2-7 better, so the J call may be wrong. The germline V gene has CDR1 MDHEN and CDR2 SYDVKM. The CDR3 length is 10 residues. The CDR3 DNA sequence: TGTGCTACGACTAGCGGCGAGCAGTACTTC. It specifies CATTSGEQYF.

This clone occurred once. This chain joins TRBV5-1 and TRBJ2-3; TRBD1 agrees at 7 bases. Germline lookup yields CDR1 SGHRS and CDR2 YFSETQ. The CDR3 contains 15 residues. Unmatched junction bases numbered 4, after V lost 3 bases and J lost 0 bases. CDR3 region: CASSSGQDSTDTQYF. The DNA for the CDR3 is TGCGCCAGCAGCTCCGGACAGGATAGCACAGATACGCAGTATTTT.

The chain joins TRBV28 to TRBJ2-5; 7 nucleotides align to TRBD1. Germline CDR1 is MDHEN and CDR2 is SYDVKM. This CDR3 contains 17 residues. J lost 0 bases, V lost 6 bases, and 13 bases had no gene match. CDR3 amino acids: CASSPSVGTVYQETQYF. In nucleotides, the CDR3 is TGTGCCAGCAGCCCGTCGGTTGGGACAGTGTACCAAGAGACCCAGTACTTC.

CDR3 amino acids: CSVINYEQYF. CDR3 in DNA: TGCAGCGTCATAAACTACGAGCAGTACTTC. The V and J genes are TRBV29-1 and TRBJ2-7; no definite D call. The ends were cut back, 6 bases at V and 3 bases at J, with 6 bases in the middle. Germline CDR1 SQVTM, CDR2 ANQGSEA. The CDR3 consists of 10 residues.

The CDR3: CASSEALGWTEAFF. The CDR3 DNA sequence: TGTGCCAGCAGTGAAGCGCTAGGGTGGACTGAAGCTTTCTTT. The J gene is TRBJ1-1, the V gene TRBV2; no reliable D call. With 0 bases removed from V and 5 bases from J, the gap between germline ends came to 10 bases. Per germline, CDR1 SNHLY and CDR2 FYNNEI. The CDR3 totals 14 residues. Based on the CDR3 plus reference TRBV2 and TRBJ1-1, the full variable domain is EPEVTQTPSHQVTQMGQEVILRCVPISNHLYFYWYRQILGQKVEFLVSFYNNEISEKSEIFDDQFSVERPDGSNFTLKIRSTKLEDSAMYFCASSEALGWTEAFFGQGTRLTVV.

The genes are TRBV19 and TRBJ2-7; D perhaps matches TRBD2 (5 bases). The V gene lost 3 bases and the J gene lost 2 bases, with 17 bases spanning the gap. Per the germline V gene, CDR1 is LNHDA and CDR2 is SQIVND (reference sequence). The CDR3 is 16 amino acids. The chain's CDR3 is CASSIRGAQRTYEQYF. The CDR3 nucleotides read TGTGCCAGTAGTATTCGGGGAGCCCAAAGAACCTACGAGCAGTACTTC. Drawing the rest from reference TRBV19 and TRBJ2-7, the complete variable domain is DGGITQSPKYLFRKEGQNVTLSCEQNLNHDAMYWYRQDPGQGLRLIYYSQIVNDFQKGDIAEGYSVSREKKESFPLTVTSAQKNPTAFYLCASSIRGAQRTYEQYFGPGTRLTVT.

This chain uses TRBV19 with TRBJ1-1; D not resolved. This CDR3 is built from 12 residues. Trimming removed 3 bases at V and 8 bases at J, with 10 bases between. Germline CDR1 is LNHDA and CDR2 is SQIVND (reference sequence). CDR3 in amino acids: CASSIPRVEAFF. The CDR3 DNA is TGTGCCAGTAGTATCCCTCGTGTCGAAGCTTTCTTT.

This clone was recorded only once. The chain employs TRBV7-9 and TRBJ2-3; D might be TRBD2 (5 bases). V was cut by 5 bases and J by 5 bases, with 14 bases left in between. The CDR3 is made up of 14 amino acids. Per the germline V gene, CDR1 is SEHNR and CDR2 is FQNEAQ (reference sequence). The DNA of the CDR3 is TGTGCCAGCAGCCTTTACAGAGGGTTAGATACGCAGTATTTT. It is translated as CASSLYRGLDTQYF. The full variable domain, its missing parts supplied by reference TRBV7-9 and TRBJ2-3, is DTGVSQNPRHKITKRGQNVTFRCDPISEHNRLYWYRQTLGQGPEFLTYFQNEAQLEKSRLLSDRFSAERPKGSFSTLEIQRTEQGDSAMYLCASSLYRGLDTQYFGPGTRLTVL.

The chain is built from TRBV5-1 and TRBJ1-4, with D maybe TRBD1 (6 bases). V lost 0 bases to trimming and J lost 4 bases, with 10 bases between them. CDR1 SGHRS and CDR2 YFSETQ come from the germline V gene. The CDR3 is 15 residues long. In DNA form, the CDR3 reads TGCGCCAGCAGCTTGGGGTCAGGGGTTAATGAAAAACTGTTTTTT. The encoded protein is CASSLGSGVNEKLFF.